These 23 T cell receptor beta chains came from one sample sequenced in a study of blood T cell repertoires in COVID-19. Measured with immunoSEQ multiplex PCR; TCRdb has only the in-frame clones, and not every one. This table holds hundreds of thousands of clones, approximately 90% found once. The sample taken for sequencing was peripheral blood. These TCRs come from a woman in her late teens or twenties with acute or convalescent COVID-19.

The chain uses TRBV10-3 and TRBJ1-3; D unresolved. The length of the CDR3 is 14 residues. Trimming cost V 5 bases and J 4 bases, with 12 bases left between them. Germline CDR1 is ENHRY and CDR2 is SYGVKD. The CDR3 here is CAISLRGAGNTIYF. The DNA for the CDR3 is TGTGCCATCAGTTTACGGGGAGCGGGAAACACCATATATTTT.

The rearrangement uses TRBV6-4 and TRBJ1-6; 7 bases map to TRBD1. Trimming cost V 5 bases and J 3 bases; bases outside gene matches: 7. Germline CDR1 and CDR2: MRHNA and SNTAGT. The CDR3 consists of 16 residues. As DNA, the CDR3 is TGTGCCAGCAGTACGATCAGGGGGGACTATAATTCACCCCTCCACTTT. Its protein product is CASSTIRGDYNSPLHF.

Concerning this clone: Relative to the germline gene, one junction end is altered; a read error may explain this. The genes are TRBV13 and TRBJ1-2, with 7 bases matching TRBD1. The CDR3 spans 17 residues. CDR1 is PRHDT, CDR2 FYEKMQ, per germline (reference sequence). CDR3 sequence (DNA): TGTGCCAGCAGCCTAGGACAGGCGAAGTCCGGCCTCTATGGCTACACCTTC. This encodes CASSLGQAKSGLYGYTF.

The J gene is TRBJ1-4, the V gene TRBV14, with D unresolved. V shed 4 bases and J shed 7 bases, with 16 bases lying between them. Germline V lookup: CDR1 SGHDN, CDR2 FVKESK. This CDR3 has 15 residues. The CDR3: CASSREQKAFEKLFF. For the CDR3, the DNA is TGTGCCAGCAGCCGCGAACAGAAGGCGTTTGAAAAACTGTTTTTT. The entire variable domain, with the rest obtained from reference TRBV14 and TRBJ1-4, is as follows: EAGVTQFPSHSVIEKGQTVTLRCDPISGHDNLYWYRRVMGKEIKFLLHFVKESKQDESGMPNNRFLAERTGGTYSTLKVQPAELEDSGVYFCASSREQKAFEKLFFGSGTQLSVL.

The rearrangement links TRBV19 to TRBJ2-7; D ambiguous. CDR1 LNHDA and CDR2 SQIVND come from the germline V gene (reference sequence). This CDR3 region has 12 residues. V was clipped by 5 bases and J by 5 bases, with 10 bases between them. CDR3 amino acids: CASSPTRNEQYF. The CDR3 DNA sequence: TGTGCCAGTAGTCCTACCAGGAACGAGCAGTACTTC.

This chain connects TRBV11-3 to TRBJ2-1, with D unclear. CDR3 length equals 13 residues. Germline V CDR1 and CDR2: SGHNT, YENEEA. Trimming removed 8 bases at V and 0 bases at J, with 8 bases between. The CDR3 DNA is TGTGCCAGCGGGTGGAGCTCCTACAATGAGCAGTTCTTC. Its translation: CASGWSSYNEQFF. Drawing the rest from reference TRBV11-3 and TRBJ2-1, the complete variable domain is EAGVVQSPRYKIIEKKQPVAFWCNPISGHNTLYWYLQNLGQGPELLIRYENEEAVDDSQLPKDRFSAERLKGVDSTLKIQPAELGDSAVYLCASGWSSYNEQFFGPGTRLTVL.

The chain employs TRBV30 and TRBJ2-7, with a tentative D call TRBD1 (6 bases). The germline gives CDR1 GTSNPN, CDR2 SVGIG (reference sequence). Between the trimmed V and J ends, which lost 1 base and 3 bases, there was a span of 10 bases. The CDR3 is 13 residues long. The CDR3 nucleotides are TGTGCCTGGAGTGCTGGACAGAGCTACGAGCAGTACTTC. As protein: CAWSAGQSYEQYF.

This rearrangement joins TRBV7-2 to TRBJ2-6; 9 positions agree with TRBD2. Germline-derived CDR1 and CDR2 are SGHTA and FQGNSA. The trim removed 4 bases at V and 4 bases at J, leaving 2 bases unmatched. The length of the CDR3 is 15 residues. The CDR3 spells CASSSGLAGANVLTF. The CDR3 DNA is TGTGCCAGCAGCTCGGGACTAGCAGGGGCCAACGTCCTGACTTTC. Filled out from reference TRBV7-2 and TRBJ2-6, the complete variable domain reads GAGVSQSPSNKVTEKGKDVELRCDPISGHTALYWYRQSLGQGLEFLIYFQGNSAPDKSGLPSDRFSAERTGGSVSTLTIQRTQQEDSAVYLCASSSGLAGANVLTFGAGSRLTVL.

The V call is TRBV28, the J call TRBJ1-1; 8 bases map to TRBD1. Trimming took 8 bases from V and 5 from J; bases not matched to a gene: 7. Germline V gene data show CDR1 as MDHEN and CDR2 as SYDVKM. CDR3 length equals 13 residues. CDR3: CASEDRGRTEAFF. CDR3 in DNA: TGTGCCAGCGAAGACAGGGGTAGGACTGAAGCTTTCTTT.

The CDR3 nucleotides read TGTGCCAGTAGTACCCGACAGGGGGCCTACAATGAGCAGTTCTTC. The encoded protein is CASSTRQGAYNEQFF. The chain joins TRBV19 to TRBJ2-1; the match to TRBD1 covers 9 bases. The CDR3 extends over 15 amino acids. V trimming: 4 bases; J trimming: 2 bases; junction bases outside the gene matches: 3. Germline V gene lookup returns CDR1 LNHDA and CDR2 SQIVND (reference sequence).

This chain connects TRBV4-1 to TRBJ2-1; 9 nucleotides align to TRBD2. The V gene's germline CDR1 is MGHRA and CDR2 YSYEKL. Trimming at V came to 2 bases and at J to 5 bases, leaving 10 bases not matched to a gene. This CDR3 contains 17 residues. The CDR3 bases are TGCGCCAGCAGCCAACTGATTCCTAGCGGGGATAACAATGAGCAGTTCTTC. Translating gives CASSQLIPSGDNNEQFF.

This sequence joins TRBV11-2 and TRBJ2-5; 8 bases are shared with TRBD2. CDR1 and CDR2 (germline): SGHAT, FQNNGV. V lost 3 bases to trimming and J lost 2 bases; unmatched junction nucleotides: 8. This CDR3 is built from 16 residues. The CDR3 loop reads CASSLWTGGVQETQYF. The CDR3, as DNA: TGTGCCAGCAGCTTGTGGACGGGGGGGGTTCAAGAGACCCAGTACTTC.

This clone has only one observation. The chain joins TRBV19 to TRBJ1-2, with TRBD1 matching 8 bases. Germline assignment: CDR1 LNHDA and CDR2 SQIVND (reference sequence). The CDR3 covers 19 residues. Trimming at V came to 2 bases and at J to 0 bases, leaving 14 bases not matched to a gene. The CDR3 coding sequence is TGTGCCAGTAGTATACAGACAGGGGCCCGGAGCGGGGCTAACTATGGCTACACCTTC. This gives the protein CASSIQTGARSGANYGYTF.

This chain links TRBV2 with TRBJ1-1; 10 nucleotides line up with TRBD1. Germline values: CDR1 SNHLY, CDR2 FYNNEI. The CDR3 consists of 15 residues. J was trimmed by 0 bases and V by 7 bases; bases with no gene match: 5. CDR3 amino acids: CASNAGQGMNTEAFF. The CDR3 region has the DNA TGTGCCAGCAACGCGGGACAGGGGATGAACACTGAAGCTTTCTTT.

The V gene is TRBV6-6, the J gene TRBJ1-6; TRBD1 agrees at 8 bases. This CDR3 contains 18 residues. Germline V gives CDR1 MNHNY, CDR2 SVGAGI (reference sequence). The ends lost 5 bases at V and 4 bases at J; junction bases unmatched: 13. This CDR3 reads CASSLRTGLPEYNSPLHF. The CDR3 region has the DNA TGTGCCAGCAGTCTACGGACAGGGCTCCCAGAATATAATTCACCCCTCCACTTT.

As regards this clone: Other DNA sequences within the sample encode an identical CDR3. The chain joins TRBV5-1 to TRBJ1-1; no clear D gene. From germline, CDR1 is SGHRS and CDR2 YFSETQ. The V end was cut by 0 bases, the J end by 3 bases, with 6 bases between. The CDR3 is 13 amino acids. CDR3 region: CASSLGGDTEAFF. The CDR3 bases are TGCGCCAGCAGCTTGGGCGGGGACACTGAAGCTTTCTTT.

The chain links TRBV18 to TRBJ1-1; 7 bases map to TRBD1. With V trimmed by 3 bases and J by 11 bases, 6 bases remained unmatched. This CDR3 is built from 12 residues. Germline lookup yields CDR1 KGHSH and CDR2 LQKENI. The CDR3 spells CASSPGQVEAFF. The CDR3 nucleotides read TGTGCCAGCTCACCCGGACAGGTCGAGGCTTTCTTT.

The V and J genes are TRBV2 and TRBJ2-7; D might be TRBD1 (6 bases). V was trimmed by 6 bases and J by 3 bases, leaving 15 bases between them. CDR3 length: 14 residues. Germline assignment: CDR1 SNHLY and CDR2 FYNNEI. CDR3: CASSPDRSFYEQYF. Written as DNA, the CDR3 is TGTGCCAGCAGCCCGGACAGATCCTTCTACGAGCAGTACTTC.

V usage is TRBV12-5 and J usage is TRBJ1-6; D remains ambiguous. The V end was cut by 5 bases, the J end by 11 bases, with 13 bases between. CDR3 length: 13 residues. The V gene's germline CDR1 is LGHNT and CDR2 FRNRAP. CDR3 sequence (DNA): TGTGCTAGTGGTCTCGAAGGAGGGACACCCCTCCACTTT. It encodes CASGLEGGTPLHF.

This sequence joins TRBV2 and TRBJ1-3, with D hard to call. CDR3 length: 14 residues. Trimming removed 4 bases from V and 1 base from J, with 8 bases in between. Per the germline V gene, CDR1 is SNHLY and CDR2 is FYNNEI. The CDR3 loop reads CASSVGRSGNTIYF. The CDR3 nucleotides are TGTGCCAGCAGTGTTGGGAGATCTGGAAACACCATATATTTT.

The chain recombines TRBV9 with TRBJ1-5, with D perhaps matching TRBD1 (5 bases). This CDR3 comprises 14 residues. The germline gives CDR1 SGDLS, CDR2 YYNGEE. V was pared by 0 bases and J by 5 bases, with 9 bases between. CDR3 sequence (DNA): TGTGCCAGCAGCGTAGCGGGGGGTTATCAGCCCCAGCATTTT. Residues: CASSVAGGYQPQHF.

The chain is built from TRBV12-3 or TRBV12-4 and TRBJ1-2; D not resolved. CDR3 length: 12 residues. V lost 3 bases and J 3 bases, leaving 5 bases between the germline ends. The DNA of the CDR3 is TGTGCCAGCAGTTTCCAGGACTATGGCTACACCTTC. It translates to CASSFQDYGYTF.

This clone was seen only once. The genes are TRBV5-5 and TRBJ2-2; 7 bases match TRBD1. The CDR3 is 17 amino acids. The germline V gene encodes CDR1 SGHKS and CDR2 YYEKEE (reference sequence). Losses at the gene ends were 4 bases for V and 6 bases for J; bases not matched to a gene: 15. CDR3: CASSTSTGTSYPGELFF. The CDR3 DNA follows: TGTGCCAGCAGCACCTCGACAGGGACCTCGTATCCCGGGGAGCTGTTTTTT.